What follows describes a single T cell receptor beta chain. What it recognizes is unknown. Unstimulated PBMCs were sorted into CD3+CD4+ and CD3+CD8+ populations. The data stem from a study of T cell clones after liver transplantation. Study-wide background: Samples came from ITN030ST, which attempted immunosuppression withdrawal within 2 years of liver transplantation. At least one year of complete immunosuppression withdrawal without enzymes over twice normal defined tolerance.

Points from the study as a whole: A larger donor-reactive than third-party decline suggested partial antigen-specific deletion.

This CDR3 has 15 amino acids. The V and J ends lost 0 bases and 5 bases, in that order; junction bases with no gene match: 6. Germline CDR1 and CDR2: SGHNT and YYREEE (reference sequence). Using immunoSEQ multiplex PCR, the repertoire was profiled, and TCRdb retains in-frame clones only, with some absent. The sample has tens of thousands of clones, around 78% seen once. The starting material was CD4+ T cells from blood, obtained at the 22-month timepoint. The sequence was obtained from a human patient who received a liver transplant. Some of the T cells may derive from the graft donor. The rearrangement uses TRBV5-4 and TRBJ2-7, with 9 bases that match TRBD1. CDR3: CASSLVVGTGNEQYF. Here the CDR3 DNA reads TGTGCCAGCAGCTTGGTCGTCGGGACAGGGAACGAGCAGTACTTC.